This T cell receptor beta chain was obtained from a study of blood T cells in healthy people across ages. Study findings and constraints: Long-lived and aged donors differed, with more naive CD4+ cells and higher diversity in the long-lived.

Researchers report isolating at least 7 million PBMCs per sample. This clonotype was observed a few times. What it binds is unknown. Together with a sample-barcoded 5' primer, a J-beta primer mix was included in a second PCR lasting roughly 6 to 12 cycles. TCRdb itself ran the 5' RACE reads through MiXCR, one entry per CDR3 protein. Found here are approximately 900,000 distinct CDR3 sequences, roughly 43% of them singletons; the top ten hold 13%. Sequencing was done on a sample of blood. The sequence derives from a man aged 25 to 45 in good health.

The CDR3 sequence is CASTGVDNSPLHF. The CDR3 nucleotides are TGTGCCAGTACGGGTGTAGATAATTCACCCCTCCACTTT. The rearrangement links TRBV11-3 to TRBJ1-6; D is ambiguous. Trimming shortened V by 9 bases and J by 5 bases, and 11 bases separated the two germline ends. Germline V CDR1 and CDR2: SGHNT, YENEEA. The CDR3 has 13 amino acids.